The 2 T cell receptor beta chains given below trace back to one sample, sequenced in a study of cytomegalovirus exposure and HLA in healthy donors. Primers: 60 Vbeta forward and 13 Jbeta reverse. Measured with immunoSEQ multiplex PCR; TCRdb has only the in-frame clones, and not every one. The sample includes some 180,000 clones, 78% of them seen just once. The sequenced material came from PBMCs. These receptors were obtained from a female donor in good health and CMV-seronegative.

The CDR3 DNA is TGTGCCAGCAGCTTGGTTGGGGACAGGGGGTCGGGAGATACGCAGTATTTT. Protein sequence: CASSLVGDRGSGDTQYF. This chain links TRBV5-6 with TRBJ2-3; TRBD1 aligns across 11 bases. This CDR3 is 17 amino acids long. Germline trimming cut 0 bases from V and 5 bases from J; bases unmatched to any gene: 8. Germline loops: CDR1 SGHDT, CDR2 YYEEEE.

The V call is TRBV6-5, the J call TRBJ1-1; D may be TRBD1 (5 bases). The CDR3 spans 12 residues. Trimming took off 2 bases at V and 11 bases at J, with 12 bases between the two ends. CDR1 and CDR2 from the germline V gene are MNHEY and SVGAGI. The CDR3 spells CASSYGGQPAFF. In DNA form, the CDR3 reads TGTGCCAGCAGTTACGGCGGACAACCGGCTTTCTTT.